These 11 T cell receptor beta chains were all obtained from the same sample, sequenced in a study of cytomegalovirus exposure and HLA in healthy donors. Researchers ran the PCR with 60 Vbeta and 13 Jbeta primers. TCRdb's table, derived via immunoSEQ multiplex PCR, lists solely in-frame clones and lacks some. The sample records 150,000 to 200,000 clones, around 80% being singletons. The specimen sequenced was PBMCs. The receptors stem from a male donor in good health and CMV-seropositive.

In this sample, this clone turned up a few times. This sequence joins TRBV7-6 and TRBJ2-7, with 11 bases lining up with TRBD1. Germline assignment: CDR1 SGHVS and CDR2 FNYEAQ. This CDR3 comprises 14 residues. Trimming removed 5 bases from V and 5 bases from J; junction bases left unmatched: 5. The CDR3 protein is CASSPGTGGNEQYF. Written as DNA, the CDR3 is TGTGCCAGCAGCCCCGGGACAGGGGGAAACGAGCAGTACTTC.

V gene TRBV30 combines with J gene TRBJ2-3; 7 nucleotides match TRBD2. V dropped 4 bases and J dropped 2; count of bases not matched to a gene: 6. Germline V gene lookup returns CDR1 GTSNPN and CDR2 SVGIG (reference sequence). The CDR3 is made up of 14 amino acids. CDR3 nucleotides: TGTGCCTGGAATAGCGGGCGACCCACAGATACGCAGTATTTT. It translates to CAWNSGRPTDTQYF.

The chain links TRBV7-6 to TRBJ1-1; 7 nucleotides align to TRBD1. CDR1 and CDR2 (germline): SGHVS, FNYEAQ. The J segment lost 7 bases and the V segment lost 6 bases, leaving 11 bases of the junction unmatched. This CDR3 is 14 amino acids long. This CDR3 is CASSFQGQNFEAFF. DNA of the CDR3: TGTGCCAGCAGTTTTCAGGGACAGAACTTTGAAGCTTTCTTT.

The chain recombines TRBV14 with TRBJ1-3, with 8 bases identical to TRBD1. The CDR3 contains 15 residues. Trimming cost V 5 bases and J 4 bases; bases outside gene matches: 7. Germline V lookup: CDR1 SGHDN, CDR2 FVKESK. Written as DNA, the CDR3 is TGTGCCAGCAGCACATCAGGGGGCGCCGGAAACACCATATATTTT. Protein: CASSTSGGAGNTIYF.

CDR3 DNA: TGTGCCAGCAGCCAAGAGGGACAGGGGTGGTCCGAGCAGTACTTC. Translating gives CASSQEGQGWSEQYF. The chain is built from TRBV14 and TRBJ2-7, with 10 positions matching TRBD1. Germline CDR1 SGHDN, CDR2 FVKESK. The V gene end was trimmed by 0 bases and the J gene end by 6 bases; junction bases not matched to a gene: 5. This CDR3 region has 15 residues. Drawing the rest from reference TRBV14 and TRBJ2-7, the complete variable domain is EAGVTQFPSHSVIEKGQTVTLRCDPISGHDNLYWYRRVMGKEIKFLLHFVKESKQDESGMPNNRFLAERTGGTYSTLKVQPAELEDSGVYFCASSQEGQGWSEQYFGPGTRLTVT.

The rearrangement uses TRBV11-2 and TRBJ1-4; D remains ambiguous. V lost 4 bases and J 4 bases, leaving 16 bases between the germline ends. Germline CDR1 and CDR2: SGHAT and FQNNGV. The CDR3 sequence is 16 residues long. The CDR3 sequence is CASSSNSIRGNEKLFF. The CDR3 nucleotides are TGTGCCAGCAGCTCGAACTCCATACGGGGTAATGAAAAACTGTTTTTT.

The rearrangement uses TRBV27 and TRBJ2-1; TRBD2 matches 8 bases. The CDR3 is made up of 16 amino acids. In germline, CDR1 is MNHEY, CDR2 SMNVEV (reference sequence). With 4 bases clipped from V and 6 bases from J, the junction kept 11 bases outside the gene matches. In DNA form, the CDR3 reads TGTGCCAGCAGTTACCAAGGAGCGGGAGAGGGCAATGAGCAGTTCTTC. It specifies CASSYQGAGEGNEQFF.

The J gene is TRBJ1-2, the V gene TRBV27; TRBD1 is a possible D gene (6 bases). Germline CDR1 MNHEY, CDR2 SMNVEV (reference sequence). Trimming left V 6 bases short and J 3 bases short, with 17 bases between. The CDR3 spans 15 residues. The CDR3: CASRNRAVGDYGYTF. The CDR3 bases are TGTGCCAGCAGAAACAGGGCCGTCGGTGACTATGGCTACACCTTC.

This clone was observed a few times. The CDR3, as DNA: TGCGCCAGCAGCCTCGCGCCGGACAGGGCCAGGACTGAAGCTTTCTTT. Encoded protein: CASSLAPDRARTEAFF. This rearrangement joins TRBV4-1 to TRBJ1-1; 8 positions match TRBD1. The CDR3 is made up of 16 amino acids. V was clipped by 4 bases and J by 5 bases; unmatched bases: 12. The germline V gene encodes CDR1 MGHRA and CDR2 YSYEKL.

The chain uses TRBV5-1 and TRBJ2-5; no firm D call. Gene TRBJ2-7 matches the end of the DNA better, so the J call may be wrong. Germline-derived CDR1 and CDR2 are SGHRS and YFSETQ. This CDR3 region has 13 residues. Here the CDR3 DNA reads TGCGCCAGCAGCTTGACGTCCGCCTACGAGCAGTACTTC. This gives the protein CASSLTSAYEQYF.

The chain combines TRBV18 with TRBJ2-2; possible D gene TRBD2, 5 bases. This CDR3 has 12 amino acids. With 8 bases removed from V and 3 bases from J, the gap between germline ends came to 7 bases. CDR1 and CDR2 (germline): KGHSH, LQKENI. CDR3 loop: CASEGYTGELFF. The CDR3 DNA follows: TGTGCCAGCGAGGGCTACACCGGGGAGCTGTTTTTT.